This T cell receptor beta chain emerged from a study of CD8 T cells in Susac syndrome. This CDR3 contains 14 residues. CDR1 and CDR2 (germline): SNHLY, FYNNEI. V gave up 5 bases and J gave up 2 bases, with 11 bases separating them. 0.5 to 1 ug RNA was reverse transcribed with random hexamers. In TCRdb, the immunoSEQ multiplex PCR reads were re-called with MiXCR into one record per CDR3 protein. The sample includes 100,000 to 150,000 distinct CDR3 sequences, about 92% of them seen just once. This sequence was found in a human donor with multiple sclerosis. The chain carries TRBV2 and TRBJ2-3; unclear D gene. Source material: CD8+ T cells from PBMCs. The CDR3 is CASSPSAVTDTQYF. CDR3 in DNA: TGTGCCAGCAGTCCGTCGGCGGTCACAGATACGCAGTATTTT.